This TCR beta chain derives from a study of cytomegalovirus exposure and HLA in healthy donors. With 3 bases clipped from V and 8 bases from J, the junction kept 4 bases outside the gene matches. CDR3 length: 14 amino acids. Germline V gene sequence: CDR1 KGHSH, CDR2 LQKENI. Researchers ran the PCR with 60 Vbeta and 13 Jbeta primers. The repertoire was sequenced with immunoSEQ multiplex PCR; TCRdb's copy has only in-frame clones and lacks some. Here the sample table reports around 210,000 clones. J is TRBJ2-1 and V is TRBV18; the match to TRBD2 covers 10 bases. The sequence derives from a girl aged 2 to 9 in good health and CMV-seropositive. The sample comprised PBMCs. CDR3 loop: CASSPLGTSDEQFF. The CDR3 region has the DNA TGTGCCAGCTCACCGCTGGGGACTAGCGATGAGCAGTTCTTC.